Each of the 3 T cell receptor beta chains below was sequenced from the same sample in a study of blood T cell repertoires in COVID-19. Assay: immunoSEQ multiplex PCR; the TCRdb copy retains only in-frame clones and omits some. The profile covers under 300,000 clones, with approximately 86% appearing a single time and under 6.5% taken by the ten largest. The sequenced material came from PBMCs or T cells enriched from blood (not recorded which). The receptors here all came from a woman aged 25 to 39 with acute COVID-19.

The rearrangement joins TRBV7-9 to TRBJ1-1, with TRBD1 matching 10 bases. V was pared by 4 bases and J by 7 bases, with 3 bases of the junction left unmatched. The CDR3 covers 13 residues. Per the germline V gene, CDR1 is SEHNR and CDR2 is FQNEAQ (reference sequence). The CDR3 spells CASSSDRGREAFF. CDR3 sequence (DNA): TGTGCCAGCAGCTCTGACAGGGGGCGTGAAGCTTTCTTT.

The chain combines TRBV9 with TRBJ2-7; D gene ambiguous. Trimming took off 0 bases at V and 3 bases at J, with 10 bases between the two ends. The CDR3 is 14 residues long. Germline loops: CDR1 SGDLS, CDR2 YYNGEE. CDR3 coding DNA: TGTGCCAGCAGCGTAGATAGAGCAGGCTACGAGCAGTACTTC. It is translated as CASSVDRAGYEQYF.

V gene TRBV20-1 combines with J gene TRBJ1-2, with D hard to call. Germline V gene sequence: CDR1 DFQATT, CDR2 SNEGSKA (reference sequence). The CDR3 is 11 residues long. The V end was cut by 4 bases, the J end by 6 bases, with 9 bases between. The CDR3 sequence is CSANYLDGYTF. CDR3 bases: TGCAGTGCTAATTACTTGGATGGCTACACCTTC.